This TCR beta chain was obtained from a study of T cells in localized non-small cell lung cancer (dated by TCRdb to the early 2020s). At the level of the whole study: The study analyzed T cell repertoires of roughly 220 early-stage NSCLC patients, comparing tumors and uninvolved tumor-adjacent lungs. NSCLC patients had a mean age of approximately 72 years, and 129 were male and about 110 female. All 240 or so NSCLC patients in the cohort were treatment-naive and had localized lung tumors that were resected.

Study-wide conclusions, independent of this receptor: A median of approximately 62 of the top 100 tumor clones turned up in the paired uninvolved adjacent lung, and fewer than 35 of those clones also ranked among the top 100 of that same adjacent lung. Because of the exploratory design, TCR variables were selected using unadjusted p-values without false-discovery rate correction. Because multi-region tumor sequencing was not performed, intratumor heterogeneity could not be ruled out. Higher blood T cell density associated with longer overall survival, while higher adjacent-lung clonality associated with shorter survival. The highest T cell clonality was observed in uninvolved tumor-adjacent lung, where clonality exceeded that of tumor, suggesting that antigenic responses were more focused in uninvolved tumor-adjacent lung.

As to this clone: Its antigen is still unknown. Per-base quality was not reported, and no clone a single base away is much larger than it.

At diagnosis, peripheral blood, uninvolved tumor-adjacent lung and tumor were collected and were preserved as a mix of fresh-frozen and FFPE material. For TCR repertoire profiling, blood samples were analyzed as peripheral blood mononuclear cells. TCR beta CDR3 regions were sequenced from DNA using the immunoSEQ Assay. The authors processed their data as follows. To compute T cell density, TCR beta template counts were normalized to usable DNA, which was estimated by amplifying housekeeping genes. Richness was estimated using the preseqR package, with extrapolation to 400,000 templates for PBMC samples and to 120,000 templates for tissue samples. Clonality was taken to be one minus Pielou's evenness. Differential abundance testing on productive amino-acid clonotypes, with a minimum total count of 5 and an alpha of 0.1, was used to identify tissue-enriched TCRs. The Jaccard Index and the Morisita Overlap Index were used to measure repertoire overlap between compartments. GLIPH clustered TCR beta CDR3s with public tetramer-defined viral CDR3s; viral motifs required at least three viral sequences plus V-gene enrichment. TCRdb took this table from immuneACCESS and kept in-frame rearrangements with V and J called. Such tables lack part of the clones; where checked against another copy, unresolved V genes explain under half of the gap, and the rest is unexplained. That table is the source of V, J and clone size, and D and trimming were worked out from the DNA. Counted in this sample were more than 7,500 clones; under 95% of them appeared once. The ten biggest clones cover roughly 7.7% of the sample.

Based on the germline V gene (reference sequence), the CDR1 and CDR2 sequences are MNHNY and SVGAGI. Inclusive of the bounding cysteine and phenylalanine, the CDR3 is 14 residues long. The kept DNA is CDR3 alone, 42 bases in frame from the first base. The V and J ends are trimmed by 5 bases and 4 bases, leaving 14 bases between them. The source material was peripheral blood, sampled before any cancer treatment. The chain links TRBV6-6 with TRBJ1-2; the D gene cannot be resolved reliably. The receptor's source is a woman between 40 and 69 years old with stage I squamous cell lung carcinoma. The nucleotides read TGTGCCAGCAGTCCAAATGGGCTAGGCTATGGCTACACCTTC. Translation gives CASSPNGLGYGYTF.